The rows below give T cell receptor beta chains drawn from one sample of a study of T cells in Graves' hyperthyroidism and ophthalmopathy. TCRdb processed the multiplex PCR reads anew with MiXCR; each CDR3 protein has one entry. The top ten clones hold around 4% of a sample with about 620,000 distinct CDR3 sequences, around 15% of them seen once. Sequencing was carried out using blood. The source is a woman between 25 and 40 years old with Graves' hyperthyroidism. The CDR3 runs from the conserved cysteine through the conserved F or W. A D gene is named only where the DNA matches it firmly. Expanded clones get a size class; other rows say once, few or many, or leave the size out.

J: TRBJ1-5; V: TRBV6-1; D: .; size: few; DNA: TGTGCCAGCAAGGCAGGCCTAGGTCAGCCCCAGCATTTT; CDR3: CASKAGLGQPQHF
J: TRBJ2-7; V: TRBV20-1; D: TRBD2; size: many; DNA: TGCAGTGCTCGTGGACTAGCGGGAGGGTCCTACGAGCAGTACTTC; CDR3: CSARGLAGGSYEQYF
J: TRBJ2-7; V: TRBV7-2; D: .; size: .; DNA: TGTGCCAGCAGCTTAGATAAATACTACGAGCAGTACTTC; CDR3: CASSLDKYYEQYF
J: TRBJ2-7; V: TRBV5-5; D: TRBD1; size: many; DNA: TGTGCCAGCAGCAAGTGGACAGGGAGCTCCTACGAGCAGTACTTC; CDR3: CASSKWTGSSYEQYF
J: TRBJ2-2; V: TRBV7-9; D: TRBD1; size: .; DNA: TGTGCCACAGGGGGTGGCGACTACACCGGGGAGCTGTTTTTT; CDR3: CATGGGDYTGELFF
J: TRBJ1-2; V: TRBV27; D: TRBD1; size: many; DNA: TGTGCCAGCAGCTCCATAGGGACAGGAACCTATGGCTACACCTTC; CDR3: CASSSIGTGTYGYTF
J: TRBJ1-1; V: TRBV27; D: .; size: many; DNA: TGTGCCAGCAGGGATCTACTAATGAACACTGAAGCTTTCTTT; CDR3: CASRDLLMNTEAFF
J: TRBJ2-3; V: TRBV6-1; D: TRBD2; size: .; DNA: TGTGCCAGCAGTGGGACTAGCGGGGGGCCTAGCACAGATACGCAGTATTTT; CDR3: CASSGTSGGPSTDTQYF
J: TRBJ2-7; V: TRBV14; D: .; size: .; DNA: TGTGCCAGCAGCCAAAATAGAGGCGAGCAGTACTTC; CDR3: CASSQNRGEQYF
J: TRBJ2-7; V: TRBV9; D: TRBD1; size: few; DNA: TGTGCCAGCAGTGCATACGGGACAGGGGACTACGAGCAGTACTTC; CDR3: CASSAYGTGDYEQYF
J: TRBJ2-7; V: TRBV6-4; D: TRBD2; size: .; DNA: TGTGCCAGCAGTGCTAATACTAGCGGGAGGGCCTCCGAGCAGTACTTC; CDR3: CASSANTSGRASEQYF
J: TRBJ2-7; V: TRBV7-2; D: .; size: many; DNA: TGTGCCAGCAGCTTAGGGGCCCAGGGACGTGCTAACGAGCAGTACTTC; CDR3: CASSLGAQGRANEQYF
J: TRBJ2-1; V: TRBV6-2/TRBV6-3; D: TRBD2; size: many; DNA: TGTGCCAGCCGAAAGACGGGACTAGCGGGAGTGGGTGAGCAGTTCTTC; CDR3: CASRKTGLAGVGEQFF
J: TRBJ2-1; V: TRBV7-2; D: .; size: .; DNA: TGTGCCAGCAGCACGGGACTCAAACGGCTTGAGCAGTTCTTC; CDR3: CASSTGLKRLEQFF
J: TRBJ1-1; V: TRBV20-1; D: .; size: many; DNA: TGCAGTGCTAGAGATCCTAACAGGCAGGACAACACTGAAGCTTTCTTT; CDR3: CSARDPNRQDNTEAFF
J: TRBJ2-7; V: TRBV7-2; D: TRBD1; size: few; DNA: TGTGCCAGCAGCTCGACCGGGACAGGGGAAGGAGTGCAGTACTTC; CDR3: CASSSTGTGEGVQYF
J: TRBJ2-1; V: TRBV29-1; D: TRBD2; size: many; DNA: TGCAGCGTTGGGGGACTAGCGGGAGGGCTGAATGAGCAGTTCTTC; CDR3: CSVGGLAGGLNEQFF
J: TRBJ1-2; V: TRBV28; D: .; size: .; DNA: TGTGCCAGCAGTCCGGGGGAGGGTCACTATGGCTACACCTTC; CDR3: CASSPGEGHYGYTF
J: TRBJ1-3; V: TRBV7-8; D: .; size: .; DNA: TGTGCCAGCAGCACCTTGACACGTAGCTCTGGAAACACCATATATTTT; CDR3: CASSTLTRSSGNTIYF
J: TRBJ2-7; V: TRBV3-2; D: .; size: .; DNA: TGTGCCAGCCCTCTAGCGGGTGCCTACGAGCAGTACTTC; CDR3: CASPLAGAYEQYF
J: TRBJ1-1; V: TRBV6-1; D: .; size: many; DNA: TGTGCCAGCAGCTTTGGACAGTCTGTAGAAGCTTTCTTT; CDR3: CASSFGQSVEAFF
J: TRBJ2-3; V: TRBV27; D: TRBD2; size: .; DNA: TGTGCCAGCAGTGAAGCTAGCGGGATTAGCACAGATACGCAGTATTTT; CDR3: CASSEASGISTDTQYF
J: TRBJ1-1; V: TRBV6-2/TRBV6-3; D: .; size: once; DNA: TGTGCCAGCAGTCCTCTAGCTGTTTGGAACACTGAAGCTTTCTTT; CDR3: CASSPLAVWNTEAFF
J: TRBJ2-7; V: TRBV9; D: .; size: few; DNA: TGTGCCAGCAGCCTGGAGGGGGGGGCGGTCGAGCAGTACTTC; CDR3: CASSLEGGAVEQYF
J: TRBJ1-5; V: TRBV20-1; D: .; size: .; DNA: TGCAGTGCTAGGGCCGGCCTAAGGGGCAATCAGCCCCAGCATTTT; CDR3: CSARAGLRGNQPQHF